This is a list of T cell receptor beta chains from one sample in a study of Graves' ophthalmopathy and Graves' hyperthyroidism. In TCRdb, the multiplex PCR reads were re-called with MiXCR into one record per CDR3 protein. The sample holds 300,000 to 450,000 distinct CDR3 sequences, approximately 17% seen once. Sequencing was carried out using peripheral blood. These receptors all come from an adult woman with stable Graves' hyperthyroidism. Both conserved end residues are part of each CDR3. The D gene is left open where the match is weak. A row's size may be missing; if present it is once, few, many or a size class.

J gene: TRBJ1-5; D gene: NA; V gene: TRBV19; clone size: many; CDR3 DNA: TGTGCCAGTAGTATTAGGAGAGAGAGGAGCAATCAGCCCCAGCATTTT; CDR3 protein: CASSIRRERSNQPQHF
J gene: TRBJ2-7; D gene: NA; V gene: TRBV6-5; clone size: many; CDR3 DNA: TGTGCCAGCACCCCGGGATTTTCCTACGAGCAGTACTTC; CDR3 protein: CASTPGFSYEQYF
J gene: TRBJ2-7; D gene: NA; V gene: TRBV27; clone size: many; CDR3 DNA: TGTGCCAGCAGTATAATGGGACTTTCCTACGAGCAGTACTTC; CDR3 protein: CASSIMGLSYEQYF
J gene: TRBJ2-7; D gene: NA; V gene: TRBV20-1; clone size: many; CDR3 DNA: TGCAGTGCTAGATCATTTGGCGGGACCTACGAGCAGTACTTC; CDR3 protein: CSARSFGGTYEQYF
J gene: TRBJ1-1; D gene: TRBD1; V gene: TRBV20-1; clone size: many; CDR3 DNA: TGCAGTGCCGGGACAGGGATGGACACTGAAGCTTTCTTT; CDR3 protein: CSAGTGMDTEAFF
J gene: TRBJ1-6; D gene: NA; V gene: TRBV3-1; clone size: NA; CDR3 DNA: TGTGCCAGCAGCCAAGATGTGGGGGGTCGGTCACCCCTCCACTTT; CDR3 protein: CASSQDVGGRSPLHF
J gene: TRBJ1-1; D gene: NA; V gene: TRBV4-1; clone size: few; CDR3 DNA: TGCGCCAGCAGCCAAGTTGGGAAGACGATGAACACTGAAGCTTTCTTT; CDR3 protein: CASSQVGKTMNTEAFF
J gene: TRBJ2-7; D gene: NA; V gene: TRBV7-2; clone size: many; CDR3 DNA: TGTGCCAGCAGCTTAGATGGACAGGAGGGCTACGAGCAGTACTTC; CDR3 protein: CASSLDGQEGYEQYF
J gene: TRBJ2-5; D gene: TRBD2; V gene: TRBV20-1; clone size: many; CDR3 DNA: TGCAGTGCTAGAGATGCACTAGCGGGGCCGTGGGAGACCCAGTACTTC; CDR3 protein: CSARDALAGPWETQYF
J gene: TRBJ2-5; D gene: NA; V gene: TRBV3-1; clone size: few; CDR3 DNA: TGTGCCAGCAGCCAATTGGTGGAAGAGACCCAGTACTTC; CDR3 protein: CASSQLVEETQYF
J gene: TRBJ1-6; D gene: TRBD1; V gene: TRBV5-1; clone size: NA; CDR3 DNA: TGCGCCAGCAGCCACGGGACAGAAAATTCACCCCTCCACTTT; CDR3 protein: CASSHGTENSPLHF
J gene: TRBJ1-3; D gene: NA; V gene: TRBV6-5; clone size: many; CDR3 DNA: TGTGCCAGCAGCTACCCAGGAGTTGGAAACACCATATATTTT; CDR3 protein: CASSYPGVGNTIYF
J gene: TRBJ2-7; D gene: NA; V gene: TRBV20-1; clone size: few; CDR3 DNA: TGCAGTGCTAGAGAAGGCCGGGGATCCCCCTACGAGCAGTACTTC; CDR3 protein: CSAREGRGSPYEQYF
J gene: TRBJ1-6; D gene: NA; V gene: TRBV5-1; clone size: many; CDR3 DNA: TGCGCCAGCAGCTTTAGGGCAGAGAATTCACCCCTCCACTTT; CDR3 protein: CASSFRAENSPLHF
J gene: TRBJ2-2; D gene: NA; V gene: TRBV6-5; clone size: many; CDR3 DNA: TGTGCCAGCAGTTCCGTTCGGGGTGTCACCGGGGAGCTGTTTTTT; CDR3 protein: CASSSVRGVTGELFF
J gene: TRBJ2-7; D gene: TRBD2; V gene: TRBV7-2; clone size: NA; CDR3 DNA: TGTGCCAGCAGCCAGCATAGCGGGAGGGTGCAGTACTTC; CDR3 protein: CASSQHSGRVQYF
J gene: TRBJ1-1; D gene: NA; V gene: TRBV12-3/TRBV12-4; clone size: many; CDR3 DNA: TGTGCCAGCAGCACGGGACGGCGGAACACTGAAGCTTTCTTT; CDR3 protein: CASSTGRRNTEAFF
J gene: TRBJ2-7; D gene: NA; V gene: TRBV7-2; clone size: many; CDR3 DNA: TGTGCCAGCAGCCAGGGTGGGGGTAACGTCTACGAGCAGTACTTC; CDR3 protein: CASSQGGGNVYEQYF
J gene: TRBJ1-1; D gene: NA; V gene: TRBV6-1; clone size: NA; CDR3 DNA: TGTGCCAGCAGTGAGAATCCCGAAGGGCACACTGAAGCTTTCTTT; CDR3 protein: CASSENPEGHTEAFF
J gene: TRBJ1-2; D gene: NA; V gene: TRBV6-1; clone size: NA; CDR3 DNA: TGTGCCAGCAGTGTAGCACGAGACAGCTACACCTTC; CDR3 protein: CASSVARDSYTF
J gene: TRBJ1-2; D gene: NA; V gene: TRBV10-2; clone size: many; CDR3 DNA: TGCGCCAGCAGGGGCAGCACTAACTATGGCTACACCTTC; CDR3 protein: CASRGSTNYGYTF
J gene: TRBJ1-2; D gene: NA; V gene: TRBV11-2; clone size: NA; CDR3 DNA: TGTGCCAGCAGCTTAGATCTGGGGTTTTCAGCGGACTATGGCTACACCTTC; CDR3 protein: CASSLDLGFSADYGYTF
J gene: TRBJ1-2; D gene: NA; V gene: TRBV19; clone size: NA; CDR3 DNA: TGTGCCAGTAGTCTCCGGCCCACCGGGGGCTATGGCTACACCTTC; CDR3 protein: CASSLRPTGGYGYTF
J gene: TRBJ2-5; D gene: TRBD2; V gene: TRBV6-5; clone size: NA; CDR3 DNA: TGTGCCAGCAGTTACTCGTCGGAAGCGGGGGGGCCCCAGTACTTC; CDR3 protein: CASSYSSEAGGPQYF
J gene: TRBJ1-1; D gene: NA; V gene: TRBV6-5; clone size: NA; CDR3 DNA: TGTGCCAGCAGTTACTCACAGGGAGCGGGTAAAGCTTTCTTT; CDR3 protein: CASSYSQGAGKAFF
J gene: TRBJ2-5; D gene: NA; V gene: TRBV28; clone size: many; CDR3 DNA: TGTGCCAGCAGTCCTCCTGGACAGAGAGAGACCCAGTACTTC; CDR3 protein: CASSPPGQRETQYF
J gene: TRBJ2-7; D gene: NA; V gene: TRBV2; clone size: many; CDR3 DNA: TGTGCCAGCGATCAGCCTCTCGTAGTCGGCTCCTACGAGCAGTACTTC; CDR3 protein: CASDQPLVVGSYEQYF
J gene: TRBJ2-7; D gene: NA; V gene: TRBV6-1; clone size: NA; CDR3 DNA: TGTGCCAGCAGTGAATGGGAATCATTCGTCTACGAGCAGTACTTC; CDR3 protein: CASSEWESFVYEQYF
J gene: TRBJ2-7; D gene: NA; V gene: TRBV13; clone size: many; CDR3 DNA: TGTGCCAGCAGCTTAGACCCTAGTGGGGGGGCCGTTAGATACGAGCAGTACTTC; CDR3 protein: CASSLDPSGGAVRYEQYF
J gene: TRBJ2-7; D gene: NA; V gene: TRBV6-1; clone size: many; CDR3 DNA: TGTGCCAGCAGTGTAAGTAGTGTCGAGCAGTACTTC; CDR3 protein: CASSVSSVEQYF
J gene: TRBJ2-7; D gene: NA; V gene: TRBV7-9; clone size: many; CDR3 DNA: TGTGCCAGCAGCTCAACCGAAAGGGGCTACGAGCAGTACTTC; CDR3 protein: CASSSTERGYEQYF
J gene: TRBJ2-5; D gene: TRBD1; V gene: TRBV20-1; clone size: many; CDR3 DNA: TGCAGTGCACCTGACAGGGCGAAAGAGACCCAGTACTTC; CDR3 protein: CSAPDRAKETQYF
J gene: TRBJ1-2; D gene: NA; V gene: TRBV12-3/TRBV12-4; clone size: many; CDR3 DNA: TGTGCCAGCAGTTTGACCAGGAGTACTAACTATGGCTACACCTTC; CDR3 protein: CASSLTRSTNYGYTF
J gene: TRBJ2-6; D gene: NA; V gene: TRBV5-1; clone size: NA; CDR3 DNA: TGCGCCAGCAGCCCATTGGGCTCTGGGGCCAACGTCCTGACTTTC; CDR3 protein: CASSPLGSGANVLTF
J gene: TRBJ2-7; D gene: NA; V gene: TRBV13; clone size: many; CDR3 DNA: TGTGCCAGCAGCTTGCAGGCAGGTTACGAGCAGTACTTC; CDR3 protein: CASSLQAGYEQYF
J gene: TRBJ1-1; D gene: NA; V gene: TRBV6-5; clone size: many; CDR3 DNA: TGTGCCAGCAGTCCAGGGTTATTGGGCACTGAAGCTTTCTTT; CDR3 protein: CASSPGLLGTEAFF
J gene: TRBJ1-2; D gene: NA; V gene: TRBV6-1; clone size: NA; CDR3 DNA: TGTGCCAGCACTAAAGGGGGTGTCTATGGCTACACCTTC; CDR3 protein: CASTKGGVYGYTF
J gene: TRBJ1-5; D gene: TRBD1; V gene: TRBV27; clone size: many; CDR3 DNA: TGTGCCAGCAGTTTAAACAGGGGTAGGGATCAGCCCCAGCATTTT; CDR3 protein: CASSLNRGRDQPQHF
J gene: TRBJ2-2; D gene: NA; V gene: TRBV28; clone size: many; CDR3 DNA: TGTGCCAGCAGTCTACGGGACTGGAACACCGGGGAGCTGTTTTTT; CDR3 protein: CASSLRDWNTGELFF
J gene: TRBJ1-6; D gene: TRBD1; V gene: TRBV6-1; clone size: NA; CDR3 DNA: TGTGCCAGCAGACCCGGACAGGGGGCAGATTCACCCCTCCACTTT; CDR3 protein: CASRPGQGADSPLHF
J gene: TRBJ2-6; D gene: TRBD1; V gene: TRBV12-3/TRBV12-4; clone size: many; CDR3 DNA: TGTGCCAGCAGTTTAGAGGCAGGGGGCACTGGGGCCAACGTCCTGACTTTC; CDR3 protein: CASSLEAGGTGANVLTF